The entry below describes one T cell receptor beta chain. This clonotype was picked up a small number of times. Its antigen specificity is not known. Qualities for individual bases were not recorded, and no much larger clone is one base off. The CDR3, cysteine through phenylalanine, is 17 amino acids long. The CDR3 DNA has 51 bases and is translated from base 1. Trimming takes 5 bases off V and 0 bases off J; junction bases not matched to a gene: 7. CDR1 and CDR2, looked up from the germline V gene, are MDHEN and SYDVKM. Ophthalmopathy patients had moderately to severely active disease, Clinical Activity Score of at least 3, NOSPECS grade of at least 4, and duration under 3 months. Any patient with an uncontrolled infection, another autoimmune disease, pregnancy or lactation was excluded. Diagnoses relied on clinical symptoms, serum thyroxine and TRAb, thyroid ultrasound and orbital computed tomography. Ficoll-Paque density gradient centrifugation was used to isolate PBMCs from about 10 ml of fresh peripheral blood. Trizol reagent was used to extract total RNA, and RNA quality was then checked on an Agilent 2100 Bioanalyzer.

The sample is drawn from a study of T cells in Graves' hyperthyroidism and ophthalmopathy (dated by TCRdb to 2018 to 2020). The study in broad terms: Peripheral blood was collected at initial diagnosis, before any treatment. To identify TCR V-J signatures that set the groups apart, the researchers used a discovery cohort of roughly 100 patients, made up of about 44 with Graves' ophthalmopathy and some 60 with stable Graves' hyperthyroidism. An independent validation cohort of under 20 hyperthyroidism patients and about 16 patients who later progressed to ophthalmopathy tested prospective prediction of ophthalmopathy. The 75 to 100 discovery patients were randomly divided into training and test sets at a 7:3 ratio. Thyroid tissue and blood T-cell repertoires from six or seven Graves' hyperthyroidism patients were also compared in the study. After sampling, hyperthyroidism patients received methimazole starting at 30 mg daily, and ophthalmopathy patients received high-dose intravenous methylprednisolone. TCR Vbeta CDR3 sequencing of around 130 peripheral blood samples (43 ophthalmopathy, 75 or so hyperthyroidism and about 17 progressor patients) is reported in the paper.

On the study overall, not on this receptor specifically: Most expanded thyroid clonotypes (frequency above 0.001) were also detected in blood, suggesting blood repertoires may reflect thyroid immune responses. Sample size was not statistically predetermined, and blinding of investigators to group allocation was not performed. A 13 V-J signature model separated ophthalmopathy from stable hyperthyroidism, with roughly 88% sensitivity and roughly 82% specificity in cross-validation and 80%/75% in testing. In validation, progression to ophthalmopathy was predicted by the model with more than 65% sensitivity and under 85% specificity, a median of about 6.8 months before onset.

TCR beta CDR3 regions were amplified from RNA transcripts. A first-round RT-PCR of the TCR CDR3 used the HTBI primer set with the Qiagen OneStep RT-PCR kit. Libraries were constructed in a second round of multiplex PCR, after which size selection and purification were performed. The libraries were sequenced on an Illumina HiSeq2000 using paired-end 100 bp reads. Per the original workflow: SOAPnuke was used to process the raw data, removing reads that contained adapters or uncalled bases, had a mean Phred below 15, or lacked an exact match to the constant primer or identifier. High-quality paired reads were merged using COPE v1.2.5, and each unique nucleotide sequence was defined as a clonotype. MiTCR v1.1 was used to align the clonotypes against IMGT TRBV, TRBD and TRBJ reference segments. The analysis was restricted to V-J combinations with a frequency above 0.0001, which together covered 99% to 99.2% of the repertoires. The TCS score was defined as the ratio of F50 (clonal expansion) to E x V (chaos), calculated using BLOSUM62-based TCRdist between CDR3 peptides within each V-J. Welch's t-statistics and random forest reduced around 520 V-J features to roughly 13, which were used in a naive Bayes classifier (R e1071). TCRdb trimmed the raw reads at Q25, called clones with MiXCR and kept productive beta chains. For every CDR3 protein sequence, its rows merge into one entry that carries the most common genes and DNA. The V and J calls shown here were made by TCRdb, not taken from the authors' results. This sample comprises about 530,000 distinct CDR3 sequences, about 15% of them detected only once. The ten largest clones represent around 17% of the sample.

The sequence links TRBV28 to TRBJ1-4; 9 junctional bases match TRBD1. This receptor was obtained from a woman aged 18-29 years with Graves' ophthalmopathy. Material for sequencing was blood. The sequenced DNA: TGTGCCAGCAGTACCACCGGGACAGGGTCAACTAATGAAAAACTGTTTTTT. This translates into CASSTTGTGSTNEKLFF.